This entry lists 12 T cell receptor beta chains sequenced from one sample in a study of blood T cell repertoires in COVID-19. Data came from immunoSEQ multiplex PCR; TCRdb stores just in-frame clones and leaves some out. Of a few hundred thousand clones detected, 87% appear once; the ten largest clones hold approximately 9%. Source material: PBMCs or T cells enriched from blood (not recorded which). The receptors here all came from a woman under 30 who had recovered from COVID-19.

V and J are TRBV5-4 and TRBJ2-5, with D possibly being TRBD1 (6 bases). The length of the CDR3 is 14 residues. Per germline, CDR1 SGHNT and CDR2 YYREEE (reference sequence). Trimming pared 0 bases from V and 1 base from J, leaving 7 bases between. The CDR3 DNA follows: TGTGCCAGCAGCTTGGAACAGGGCCAAGAGACCCAGTACTTC. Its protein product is CASSLEQGQETQYF. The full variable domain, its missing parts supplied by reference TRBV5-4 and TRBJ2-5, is ETGVTQSPTHLIKTRGQQVTLRCSSQSGHNTVSWYQQALGQGPQFIFQYYREEENGRGNFPPRFSGLQFPNYSSELNVNALELDDSALYLCASSLEQGQETQYFGPGTRLLVL.

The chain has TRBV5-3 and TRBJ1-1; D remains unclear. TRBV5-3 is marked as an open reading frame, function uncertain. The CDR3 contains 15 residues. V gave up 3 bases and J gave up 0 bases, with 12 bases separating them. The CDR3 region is CARSSDGLMNTEAFF. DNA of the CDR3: TGTGCCAGAAGCTCTGACGGACTAATGAACACTGAAGCTTTCTTT.

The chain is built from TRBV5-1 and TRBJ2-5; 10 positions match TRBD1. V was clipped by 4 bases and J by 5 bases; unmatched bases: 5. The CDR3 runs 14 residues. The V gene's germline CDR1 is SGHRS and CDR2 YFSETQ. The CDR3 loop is CASSPGQGGETQYF. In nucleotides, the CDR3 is TGCGCCAGCAGCCCCGGACAGGGGGGGGAGACCCAGTACTTC.

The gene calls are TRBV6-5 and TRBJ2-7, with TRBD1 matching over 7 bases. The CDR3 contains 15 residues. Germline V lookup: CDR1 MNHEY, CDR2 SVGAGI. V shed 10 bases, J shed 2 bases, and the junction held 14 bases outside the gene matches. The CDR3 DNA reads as TGTGCCATTCCTGAGGGACAGAACATAGCCTACGAGCAGTACTTC. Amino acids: CAIPEGQNIAYEQYF.

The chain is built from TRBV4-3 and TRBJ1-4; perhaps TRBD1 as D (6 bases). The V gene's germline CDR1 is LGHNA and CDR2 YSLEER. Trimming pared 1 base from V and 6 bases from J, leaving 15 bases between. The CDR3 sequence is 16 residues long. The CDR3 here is CASSQGSGRGDEKLFF. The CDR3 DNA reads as TGCGCCAGCAGCCAAGGTTCGGGCAGGGGTGATGAAAAACTGTTTTTT.

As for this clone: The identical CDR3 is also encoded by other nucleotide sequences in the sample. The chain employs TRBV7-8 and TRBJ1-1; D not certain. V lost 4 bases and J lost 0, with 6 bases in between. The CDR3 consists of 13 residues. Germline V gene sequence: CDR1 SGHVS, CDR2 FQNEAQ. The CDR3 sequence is CASSSSMNTEAFF. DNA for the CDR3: TGTGCCAGCAGCTCATCTATGAACACTGAAGCTTTCTTT.

CDR3 in amino acids: CASSFLSDSPLHF. The CDR3 DNA sequence: TGTGCCAGCAGCTTTTTATCTGATTCACCCCTCCACTTT. The rearrangement uses TRBV5-8 and TRBJ1-6; unclear D gene. The CDR3 is 13 amino acids. Germline V gene data show CDR1 as SGHTS and CDR2 as YDEGEE. Trimming left V 2 bases short and J 8 bases short, with 8 bases between.

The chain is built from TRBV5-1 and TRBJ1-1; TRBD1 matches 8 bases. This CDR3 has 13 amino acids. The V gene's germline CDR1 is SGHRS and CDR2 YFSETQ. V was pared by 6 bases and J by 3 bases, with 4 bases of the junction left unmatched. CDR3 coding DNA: TGCGCCAGCACCCAGGACAGGGACACTGAAGCTTTCTTT. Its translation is CASTQDRDTEAFF.

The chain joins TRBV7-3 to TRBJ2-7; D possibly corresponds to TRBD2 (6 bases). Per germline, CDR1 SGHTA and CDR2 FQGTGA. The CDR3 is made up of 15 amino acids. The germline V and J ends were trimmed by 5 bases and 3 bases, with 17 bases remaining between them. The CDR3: CASSPGPNGGYEQYF. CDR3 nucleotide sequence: TGTGCCAGCAGCCCCGGGCCCAACGGGGGCTACGAGCAGTACTTC.

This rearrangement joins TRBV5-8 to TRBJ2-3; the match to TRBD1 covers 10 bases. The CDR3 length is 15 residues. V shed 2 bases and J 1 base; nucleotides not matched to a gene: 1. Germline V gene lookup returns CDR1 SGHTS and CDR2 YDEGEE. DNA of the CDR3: TGTGCCAGCAGCTTCGGGACAGGGGGCACAGATACGCAGTATTTT. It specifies CASSFGTGGTDTQYF.

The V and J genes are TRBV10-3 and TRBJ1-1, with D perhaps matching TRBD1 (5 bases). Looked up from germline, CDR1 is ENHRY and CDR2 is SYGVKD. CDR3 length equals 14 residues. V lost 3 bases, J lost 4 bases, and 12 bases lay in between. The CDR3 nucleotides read TGTGCCATCAGTGAACAGGCCTGGGGCACTGAAGCTTTCTTT. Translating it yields CAISEQAWGTEAFF.

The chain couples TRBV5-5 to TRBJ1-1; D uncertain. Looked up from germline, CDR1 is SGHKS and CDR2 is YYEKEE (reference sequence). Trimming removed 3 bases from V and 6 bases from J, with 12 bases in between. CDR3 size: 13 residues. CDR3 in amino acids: CASSSLVNPEAFF. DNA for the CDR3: TGTGCCAGCAGCTCTCTAGTAAACCCTGAAGCTTTCTTT.